Below, one T cell receptor beta chain is given with its context. Its antigen is still unknown. This entry is derived from a study of cytomegalovirus exposure and HLA in healthy donors. The study ran its PCR with 60 Vbeta and 13 Jbeta primers. The protocol was immunoSEQ multiplex PCR, while the TCRdb copy is restricted to in-frame clones and leaves out a portion. This sample yields about 89,000 clones, of which around nine tenths are seen a single time; around a tenth belongs to the top ten. Whole-study results and caveats: Accurate prediction of most subjects' HLA-A and HLA-B alleles from TCR beta sequences was reported. Some public TCRs appeared in many individuals, while most sequences were rare.

Sequencing was performed on PBMCs. This TCR derives from a young man in good health and CMV-seropositive.

In DNA, the CDR3 is TGTGCCAGCAGCCCTGACAGCTCTTGGGGCGAGCAGTACTTC. Its protein product is CASSPDSSWGEQYF. The chain has TRBV5-4 and TRBJ2-7, with D tentatively TRBD1 (5 bases). V lost 4 bases to trimming and J lost 6 bases, with 17 bases between them. This CDR3 comprises 14 residues. The germline V gene encodes CDR1 SGHNT and CDR2 YYREEE (reference sequence). The variable domain in full, completed from reference TRBV5-4 and TRBJ2-7, reads ETGVTQSPTHLIKTRGQQVTLRCSSQSGHNTVSWYQQALGQGPQFIFQYYREEENGRGNFPPRFSGLQFPNYSSELNVNALELDDSALYLCASSPDSSWGEQYFGPGTRLTVT.